Sequencing of this T cell receptor beta chain was carried out in a study of vaccination and CD4 T cells after COVID-19 (dated by TCRdb to between 2021 and 2024). Describing the broader study: Convalescent patients had a positive SARS-CoV-2 result on nasal swab PCR, and of these patients, several had mild disease and one had severe disease. Post-COVID blood samples were collected from convalescent patients a median of about 92 days after diagnosis, with a range of about 35 to 180 days. The convalescent cohort comprised six males and four females, including two Hispanic individuals, seven Caucasians, two Asians and one multiracial person. In approximately eleven COVID-19 convalescent patients and 4 infection-naive healthy vaccine recipients, the spike-specific CD4+ TCR repertoire before mRNA vaccination was compared with the repertoire after mRNA vaccination. The time from the second vaccine dose to post-vaccine blood sampling had a median of roughly 77 days and ranged from about 13 to 250 days. As controls, cultures received a CEFX viral epitope pool (the positive control), an HIV-1 Nef peptide pool (the negative control), or no peptide at all. Overlapping spike peptide pools from SARS-CoV-2 and from the common cold coronaviruses HCoV-NL63, HCoV-OC43 and HCoV-229E were used as culture stimuli. Participants got two doses of the Pfizer-BioNTech BNT162b2 vaccine (n=8) or two doses of the Moderna mRNA-1273 vaccine (n=2). What the work shows at the level of the full study, not this receptor alone: An increase in the median number of SARS-CoV-2-reactive clonotypes from approximately 21 after infection to 35 to 40 after vaccination was observed, but the change was not found to be significant. In convalescent patients, nearly all vaccine-specific clones (304 of 307) were found to be mono-reactive for SARS-CoV-2 spike rather than cross-reactive with common cold coronaviruses. Relatively few convalescent patients were included in the study, and early timepoints after natural infection were not analyzed. In convalescent patients, a median about 86% of post-vaccine SARS-CoV-2-reactive clones were detected only after vaccination, suggesting vaccine-specific priming.

The sample's treatment or condition label is to be understood as: approximately 11-day PBMC culture with coronavirus spike peptide pools or control peptides (ViraFEST assay). The ViraFEST assay, used in the study, expanded antigen-specific T cells with peptide pools and then identified the expanded clonotypes through TCR sequencing. The positive SARS-CoV-2 PCR tests of the convalescent patients were dated from March to December 2020, before the Alpha, Beta and Delta variants emerged in the United States. PBMCs were cultured at about 2 million per well in IMDM supplemented with approximately 5.3% human AB serum and about 10 IU/ml IL-2, with approximately 9.5 ug/ml peptide pools added. On days 3 and 7, half of the culture medium was replaced with fresh IL-2-containing medium. After 10 days of culture, CD4+ T cells were isolated by negative selection with the EasySep CD4+ T cell isolation kit. Ficoll-Paque Plus gradient centrifugation was used to isolate PBMCs from whole blood, and the isolated PBMCs were then either used fresh or cryopreserved at -140C. Triplicate wells were generally used for each culture condition.

The method behind the library was PCR. At the Johns Hopkins FTIC core, DNA from the cultured CD4+ T cells underwent TCR sequencing with the Oncomine TCR Beta short-read assay. The QIAamp micro DNA kit was used to extract genomic DNA from the cultured CD4+ T cells. Oncomine TCR Beta libraries from cultured CD4+ T cells were pooled using unique dual indexes and sequenced on an Illumina iSeq 100. As for how the authors treated the data: Non-productive sequences were removed, and CDR3s not starting with C, not ending with F or W, or shorter than 7 amino acids were discarded. The MANAFEST web application identified antigen-specific clonotypes by comparing peptide-stimulated wells against reference wells and other culture wells. An FDR below 0.05, an odds ratio above 5, and a productive frequency above 0.1% in at least two of three replicate wells were required for clones to be considered positive. Cross-reactive clonotypes were defined as significantly expanded in both SARS-CoV-2 spike wells and at least one common cold coronavirus spike condition. Similarity between CDR3 sequences was evaluated in R version 3.6.1 using Levenshtein distances (stringdist) and unrooted phylogenetic trees (ape). TCRdb trimmed the raw reads at Q25, called clones with MiXCR and kept productive beta chains. Each entry merges the rows of one CDR3 protein and shows their most common DNA and genes. The V and J calls, along with clone size, are taken from TCRdb and not from the paper's own processing. The sample has roughly 12,000 distinct CDR3 sequences on record, roughly 80% of them singletons. The ten largest clonotypes hold approximately 10% of the sample.

There are 13 amino acids in the CDR3, from cysteine to phenylalanine inclusive. Only the CDR3 portion is preserved as DNA: 39 bases, with reading frame beginning at the first base. Trimming removed 6 bases from V and 1 base from J, leaving 9 bases between the germline ends. CDR1 MNHEY and CDR2 SMNVEV are derived from the germline V gene (reference sequence). Remarks on this clonotype: It has no known antigen specificity. No clone much larger than this one lies a single base away; base qualities are absent.

The receptor comes from a human donor who had recovered from COVID-19. Material: CD4+ T cells from blood, cultured in vitro. The receptor chain draws on TRBV27 and TRBJ2-5; too little of a D gene remains to name it. The CDR3 sequence is CASSPYRQETQYF. The nucleotide sequence is given as TGTGCCAGCAGCCCCTATCGCCAAGAGACCCAGTACTTC.